This T cell receptor (beta chain) derives from a study of T cell repertoires in cytomegalovirus infection. Study-wide background: Signatures in public TCR beta sequences pointed to both CMV infection and matching HLA type.

Regarding the study as a whole: There were HLA-C-restricted CMV-specific TCR beta clonotypes dominating the ex vivo response. Carriers of CMV and the relevant HLA type were discriminated by public TCR beta frequency.

TCRdb called the reads again in MiXCR, with one record for every CDR3 protein. The table has 65,000 to 90,000 distinct CDR3 sequences, 4% seen once. Germline V gene lookup returns CDR1 SGHNT and CDR2 YENEEA. The CDR3 consists of 14 residues. The germline V and J ends were trimmed by 6 bases and 2 bases, with 12 bases remaining between them. This clonotype was counted ten times or more. The antigen remains unidentified. The sequenced material came from PBMCs. The sequence derives from a human donor in good health (CMV status not recorded). Some clones in this sample may be carry-over from other donors' samples. J is TRBJ2-3 and V is TRBV11-3; tentatively, D is TRBD1 (6 bases). The DNA of the CDR3 is TGTGCCAGCAGAGGGGGAGAGCCCACAGATACGCAGTATTTT. Protein sequence: CASRGGEPTDTQYF.